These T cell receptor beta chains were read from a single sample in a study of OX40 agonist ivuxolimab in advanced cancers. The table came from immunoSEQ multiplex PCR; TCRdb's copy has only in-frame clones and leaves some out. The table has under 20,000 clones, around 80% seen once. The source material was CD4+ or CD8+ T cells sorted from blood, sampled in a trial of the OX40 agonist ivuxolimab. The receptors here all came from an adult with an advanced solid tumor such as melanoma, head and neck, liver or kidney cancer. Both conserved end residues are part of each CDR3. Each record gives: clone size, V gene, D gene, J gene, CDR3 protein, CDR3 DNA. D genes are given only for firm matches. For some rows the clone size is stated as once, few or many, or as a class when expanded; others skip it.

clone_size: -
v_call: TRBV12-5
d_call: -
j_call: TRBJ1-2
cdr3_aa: CASGFTPMGVDYGYTF
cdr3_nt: TGTGCTAGTGGTTTTACCCCGATGGGGGTTGACTATGGCTACACCTTC

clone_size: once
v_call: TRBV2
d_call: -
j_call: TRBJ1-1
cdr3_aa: CASGPDKNTEAFF
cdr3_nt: TGTGCCAGCGGGCCGGACAAGAACACTGAAGCTTTCTTT

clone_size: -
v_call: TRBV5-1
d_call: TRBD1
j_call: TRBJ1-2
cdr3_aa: CASSSDLGQAYGYTF
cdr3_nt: TGCGCCAGCAGCTCCGACTTAGGACAGGCCTATGGCTACACCTTC

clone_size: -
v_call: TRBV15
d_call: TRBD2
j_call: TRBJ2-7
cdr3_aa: CATSGPGTSYEQYF
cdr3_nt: TGTGCCACCAGCGGCCCCGGGACTAGCTACGAGCAGTACTTC

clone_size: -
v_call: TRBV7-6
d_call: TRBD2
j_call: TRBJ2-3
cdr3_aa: CASSLRLAATDTQYF
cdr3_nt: TGTGCCAGCAGCTTACGGCTAGCGGCCACAGATACGCAGTATTTT

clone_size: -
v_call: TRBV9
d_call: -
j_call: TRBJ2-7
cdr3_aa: CASSVGPGQSSYEQYF
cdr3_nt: TGTGCCAGCAGCGTAGGTCCCGGACAGAGCTCCTACGAGCAGTACTTC

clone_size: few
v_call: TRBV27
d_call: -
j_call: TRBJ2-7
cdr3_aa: CASSLSSDYEQYF
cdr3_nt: TGTGCCAGCAGTTTAAGTAGCGACTACGAGCAGTACTTC

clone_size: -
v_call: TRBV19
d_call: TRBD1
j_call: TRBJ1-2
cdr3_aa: CASSIVQGDYGYTF
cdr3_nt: TGTGCCAGTAGTATAGTCCAGGGGGACTATGGCTACACCTTC

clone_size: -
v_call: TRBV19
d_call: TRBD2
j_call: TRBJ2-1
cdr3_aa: CASSALGGEQFF
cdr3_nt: TGTGCCAGTAGTGCCCTCGGGGGGGAGCAGTTCTTC

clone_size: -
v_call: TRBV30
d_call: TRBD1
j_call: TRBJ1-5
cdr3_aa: CAWSVDRGGNQPQHF
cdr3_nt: TGTGCCTGGAGTGTCGACAGGGGGGGAAATCAGCCCCAGCATTTT

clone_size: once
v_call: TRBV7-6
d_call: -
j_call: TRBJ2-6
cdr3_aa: CASSLDRVSGANVLTF
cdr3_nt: TGTGCCAGCAGCTTAGACAGGGTCTCTGGGGCCAACGTCCTGACTTTC

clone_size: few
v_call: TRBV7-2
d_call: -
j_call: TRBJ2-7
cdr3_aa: CASSFTSREQYF
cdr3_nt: TGTGCCAGCAGCTTTACCTCCCGCGAGCAGTACTTC

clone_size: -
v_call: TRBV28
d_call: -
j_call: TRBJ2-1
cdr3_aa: CASRLTTHSYNEQFF
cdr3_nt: TGTGCCAGCAGACTTACTACCCACTCCTACAATGAGCAGTTCTTC

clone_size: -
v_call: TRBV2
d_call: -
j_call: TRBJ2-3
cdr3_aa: CASSEVGDTDTQYF
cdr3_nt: TGTGCCAGCAGTGAGGTGGGAGACACAGATACGCAGTATTTT

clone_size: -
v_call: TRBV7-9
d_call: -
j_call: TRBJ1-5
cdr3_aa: CASSLALQPQHF
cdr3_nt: TGTGCCAGCAGCTTAGCGCTTCAGCCCCAGCATTTT

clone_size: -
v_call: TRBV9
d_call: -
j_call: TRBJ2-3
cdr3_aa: CASSENRDRFTDTQYF
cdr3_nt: TGTGCCAGCAGCGAGAACCGGGACCGCTTCACAGATACGCAGTATTTT

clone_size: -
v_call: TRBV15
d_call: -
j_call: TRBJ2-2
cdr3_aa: CATSRDLRGELFF
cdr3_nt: TGTGCCACCAGCAGGGACCTTAGGGGGGAGCTGTTTTTT

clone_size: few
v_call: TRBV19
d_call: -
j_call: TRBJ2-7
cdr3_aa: CASSTLGHYEQYF
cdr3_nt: TGTGCCAGTAGTACTCTTGGACACTACGAGCAGTACTTC

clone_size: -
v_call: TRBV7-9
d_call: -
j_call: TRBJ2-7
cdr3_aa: CASSYGRLEQYF
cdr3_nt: TGTGCCAGCAGCTACGGACGTCTCGAGCAGTACTTC

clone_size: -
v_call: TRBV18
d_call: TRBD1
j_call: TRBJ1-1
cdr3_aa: CASSPRDRIMGTEAFF
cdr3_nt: TGTGCCAGCTCACCACGGGACAGGATAATGGGTACTGAAGCTTTCTTT

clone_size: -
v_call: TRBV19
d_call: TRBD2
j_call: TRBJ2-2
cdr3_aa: CASSIILAGVYTGELFF
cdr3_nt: TGTGCCAGTAGTATAATTCTAGCGGGAGTATATACCGGGGAGCTGTTTTTT

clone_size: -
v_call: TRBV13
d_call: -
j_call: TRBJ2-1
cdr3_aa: CASSFRLGGSYNEQFF
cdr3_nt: TGTGCCAGCAGCTTCCGCCTTGGGGGCTCCTACAATGAGCAGTTCTTC

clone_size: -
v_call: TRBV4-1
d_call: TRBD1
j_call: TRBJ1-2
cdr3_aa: CASSHPGQGDYGYTF
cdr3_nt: TGCGCCAGCAGCCACCCGGGACAGGGCGACTATGGCTACACCTTC

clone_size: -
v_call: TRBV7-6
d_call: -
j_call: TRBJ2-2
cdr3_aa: CAVGPHTGGAGELFF
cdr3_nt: TGTGCCGTCGGACCGCACACAGGGGGGGCCGGGGAGCTGTTTTTT

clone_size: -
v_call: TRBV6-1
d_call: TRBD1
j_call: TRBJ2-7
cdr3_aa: CASRAPGQGAYEQYF
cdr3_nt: TGTGCCAGCAGAGCACCGGGACAGGGGGCTTACGAGCAGTACTTC

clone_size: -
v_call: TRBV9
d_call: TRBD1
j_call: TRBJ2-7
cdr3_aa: CASSVGIGDRGPSYEQYF
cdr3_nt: TGTGCCAGCAGCGTAGGTATAGGGGACAGGGGGCCTTCCTACGAGCAGTACTTC

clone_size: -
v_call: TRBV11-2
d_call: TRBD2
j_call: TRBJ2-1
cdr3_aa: CASSLVPYLREGPNEQFF
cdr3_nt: TGTGCCAGCAGCTTAGTCCCCTATTTGCGGGAGGGGCCTAATGAGCAGTTCTTC

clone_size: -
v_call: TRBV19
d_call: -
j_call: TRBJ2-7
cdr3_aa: CASSIGRLDYEQYF
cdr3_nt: TGTGCCAGTAGTATCGGCAGACTAGACTACGAGCAGTACTTC

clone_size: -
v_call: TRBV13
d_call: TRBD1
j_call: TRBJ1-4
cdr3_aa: CASSSKWTGGEKLFF
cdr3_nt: TGTGCCAGCAGCTCCAAATGGACAGGGGGGGAAAAACTGTTTTTT

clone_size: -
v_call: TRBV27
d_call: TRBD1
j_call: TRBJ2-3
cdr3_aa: CASTLGQGTDTQYF
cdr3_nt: TGTGCCAGCACCCTGGGACAGGGCACAGATACGCAGTATTTT

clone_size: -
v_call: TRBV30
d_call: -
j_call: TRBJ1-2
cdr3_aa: CAWSVGGTGYGYTF
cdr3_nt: TGTGCCTGGAGTGTCGGAGGAACAGGCTATGGCTACACCTTC

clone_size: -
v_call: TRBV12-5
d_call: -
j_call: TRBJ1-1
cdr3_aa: CASGPSDSPPEAFF
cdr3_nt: TGTGCTAGTGGTCCCTCGGACAGTCCCCCTGAAGCTTTCTTT

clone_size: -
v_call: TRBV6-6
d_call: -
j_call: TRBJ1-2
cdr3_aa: CASSQTPNYGYTF
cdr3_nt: TGTGCCAGCAGTCAGACACCAAACTATGGCTACACCTTC

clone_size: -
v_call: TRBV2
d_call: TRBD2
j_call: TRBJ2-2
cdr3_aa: CASSDAGGPAGELFF
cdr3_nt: TGTGCCAGCAGTGATGCGGGAGGGCCGGCCGGGGAGCTGTTTTTT

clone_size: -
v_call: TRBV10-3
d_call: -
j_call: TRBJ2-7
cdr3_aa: CAISESPQYEQYF
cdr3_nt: TGTGCCATCAGTGAGTCTCCCCAATACGAGCAGTACTTC

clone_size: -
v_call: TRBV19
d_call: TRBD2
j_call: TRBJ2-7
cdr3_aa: CASTPGLADPREQYF
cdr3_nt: TGTGCCAGTACGCCCGGACTAGCGGACCCTAGGGAGCAGTACTTC

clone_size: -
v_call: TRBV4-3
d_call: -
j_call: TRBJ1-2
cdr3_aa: CASSPGPRGYGYTF
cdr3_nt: TGCGCCAGCAGCCCAGGTCCTAGAGGCTATGGCTACACCTTC

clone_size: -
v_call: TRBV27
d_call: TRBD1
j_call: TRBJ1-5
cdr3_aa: CASSRQGDSNQPQHF
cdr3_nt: TGTGCCAGCAGCCGACAGGGTGATAGCAATCAGCCCCAGCATTTT

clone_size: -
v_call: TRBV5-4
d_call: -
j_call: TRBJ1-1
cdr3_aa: CASSFGVGDTEAFF
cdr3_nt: TGTGCCAGCAGCTTCGGAGTGGGGGACACTGAAGCTTTCTTT

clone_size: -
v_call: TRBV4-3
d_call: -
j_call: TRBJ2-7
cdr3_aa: CASSQVGGREQYF
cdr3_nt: TGCGCCAGCAGCCAAGTCGGGGGGCGAGAGCAGTACTTC

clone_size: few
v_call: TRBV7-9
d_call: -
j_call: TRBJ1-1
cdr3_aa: CASSLAGVRGTEAFF
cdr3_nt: TGTGCCAGCAGCTTAGCTGGGGTGAGGGGGACTGAAGCTTTCTTT

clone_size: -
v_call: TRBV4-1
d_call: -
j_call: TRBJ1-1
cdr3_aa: CASQAKYERNTEAFF
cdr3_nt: TGCGCCAGCCAAGCCAAATACGAGAGGAATACTGAAGCTTTCTTT

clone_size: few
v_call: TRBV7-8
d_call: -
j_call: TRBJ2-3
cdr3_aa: CASSLAGSTDTQYF
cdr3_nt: TGTGCCAGCAGCTTAGCGGGGAGCACAGATACGCAGTATTTT

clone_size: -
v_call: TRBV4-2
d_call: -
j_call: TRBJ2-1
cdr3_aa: CASSQGRFERPPGGEQFF
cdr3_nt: TGTGCCAGCAGTCAAGGACGCTTCGAGCGGCCCCCCGGAGGTGAGCAGTTCTTC

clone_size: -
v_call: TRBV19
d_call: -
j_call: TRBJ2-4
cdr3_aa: CASREGVKNIQYF
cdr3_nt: TGTGCCAGTAGGGAGGGAGTCAAAAACATTCAGTACTTC

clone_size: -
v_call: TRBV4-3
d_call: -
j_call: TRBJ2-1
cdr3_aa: CASSQDRGAYNEQFF
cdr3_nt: TGCGCCAGCAGCCAAGATCGAGGGGCCTACAATGAGCAGTTCTTC

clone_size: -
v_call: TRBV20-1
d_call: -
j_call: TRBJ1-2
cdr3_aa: CSASDYGYTF
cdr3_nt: TGCAGTGCTAGTGACTATGGCTACACCTTC

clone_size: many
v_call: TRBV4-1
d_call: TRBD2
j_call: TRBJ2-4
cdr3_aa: CASSHTPGLAEAKNIQYF
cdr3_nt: TGCGCCAGCAGCCACACCCCGGGTCTAGCGGAAGCCAAAAACATTCAGTACTTC

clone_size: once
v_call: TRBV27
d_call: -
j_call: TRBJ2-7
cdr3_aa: CASSLEGFSYEQYF
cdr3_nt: TGTGCCAGCAGTTTAGAGGGTTTTAGCTACGAGCAGTACTTC

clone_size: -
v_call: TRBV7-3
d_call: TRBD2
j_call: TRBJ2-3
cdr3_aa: CASSLTQSSGGIADTQYF
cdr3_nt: TGTGCCAGCAGCCTAACCCAGTCGTCGGGGGGTATAGCAGATACGCAGTATTTT

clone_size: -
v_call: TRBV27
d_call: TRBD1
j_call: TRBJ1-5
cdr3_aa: CASSQYATGGNQPQHF
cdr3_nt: TGTGCCAGCAGTCAATACGCGACAGGGGGCAATCAGCCCCAGCATTTT

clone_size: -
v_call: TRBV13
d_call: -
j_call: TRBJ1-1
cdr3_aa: CASSFTGQKNTEAFF
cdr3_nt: TGTGCCAGCAGCTTCACAGGACAGAAGAACACTGAAGCTTTCTTT

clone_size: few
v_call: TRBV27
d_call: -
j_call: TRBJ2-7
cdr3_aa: CASSLAGLRSYEQYF
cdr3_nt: TGTGCCAGCAGTCTCGCGGGCCTACGGTCCTACGAGCAGTACTTC